Each of the 28 T cell receptor beta chains below was sequenced from the same sample in a study of early T cells in non-severe SARS-CoV-2 infection. MiXCR, applied by TCRdb to the 5' RACE reads, yields one record per CDR3 protein. The sample yields some 50,000 distinct CDR3 sequences, roughly 4% seen once. The sample comprised whole blood. Source of these receptors: an adult who was a healthcare worker with PCR-confirmed SARS-CoV-2 infection or an uninfected control (not recorded which).

This clonotype showed up just a few times. The rearrangement links TRBV7-9 to TRBJ2-2, with D unclear. Germline CDR1 and CDR2: SEHNR and FQNEAQ (reference sequence). This CDR3 contains 16 residues. Deletions cut 1 base from V and 0 bases from J, with 9 bases between. CDR3 sequence reads: CASSLESTPNTGELFF. CDR3 bases: TGTGCCAGCAGCTTAGAGTCGACGCCGAACACCGGGGAGCTGTTTTTT.

This clonotype was recorded a few times. This chain uses TRBV24-1 with TRBJ2-3; a weak D match, TRBD1 (5 bases). The ends were cut back, 5 bases at V and 5 bases at J, with 13 bases in the middle. Germline CDR1 and CDR2: KGHDR and SFDVKD. The CDR3 sequence is 14 residues long. DNA for the CDR3: TGTGCCACCAGTGGGACATTAGGCCGAGATACGCAGTATTTT. It yields the protein CATSGTLGRDTQYF.

This clonotype was detected many times. This chain uses TRBV10-3 with TRBJ1-2; tentatively, D is TRBD1 (5 bases). The CDR3 is 13 amino acids. CDR1 and CDR2 (germline): ENHRY, SYGVKD. Trimming cost V 11 bases and J 6 bases, with 19 bases left between them. The CDR3 sequence is CAVGFRGNNGYTF. In DNA form, the CDR3 reads TGTGCCGTCGGATTTCGGGGGAATAATGGCTACACCTTC.

This clonotype was picked up many times. The CDR3 loop reads CASRQTGLLTEAFF. For the CDR3, the DNA is TGCGCCAGCAGGCAGACAGGGTTACTCACTGAAGCTTTCTTT. The chain is built from TRBV5-1 and TRBJ1-1, with 7 bases lining up with TRBD1. The CDR3 consists of 14 residues. Germline V gene sequence: CDR1 SGHRS, CDR2 YFSETQ. V gave up 5 bases and J gave up 4 bases; unmatched junction bases: 8.

The chain carries TRBV30 and TRBJ2-7; D may match TRBD1 or TRBD2 (5 bases each). The CDR3 is made up of 15 amino acids. The V end lost 1 base, the J end lost 6 bases, and 19 bases lay between the germline ends. CDR1 and CDR2 (germline): GTSNPN, SVGIG (reference sequence). The CDR3 here is CAWSARGRVTPEQYF. The DNA for the CDR3 is TGTGCCTGGAGTGCGAGGGGCAGGGTCACACCCGAGCAGTACTTC.

This clonotype was seen repeatedly, ten times or more. This sequence joins TRBV24-1 and TRBJ2-1, with unresolved D. This CDR3 spans 13 amino acids. Germline V gives CDR1 KGHDR, CDR2 SFDVKD. The V and J ends lost 1 base and 8 bases respectively, with 8 bases between them. The CDR3 loop reads CATSDLLFHEQFF. CDR3 bases: TGTGCCACCAGTGATTTATTATTCCATGAGCAGTTCTTC.

This clonotype was picked up many times. This chain connects TRBV11-2 to TRBJ2-2; D might be TRBD1 (5 bases). The CDR3 length is 14 residues. The V gene lost 1 base and the J gene lost 6 bases, with 9 bases spanning the gap. Germline assignment: CDR1 SGHAT and CDR2 FQNNGV. CDR3 in DNA: TGTGCCAGCAGCTTAGCAGGGTCGGCCGGGGAGCTGTTTTTT. Its protein product is CASSLAGSAGELFF.

This clonotype occurred a few times. V and J are TRBV10-1 and TRBJ2-1; 7 bases are shared with TRBD2. V was clipped by 0 bases and J by 9 bases; unmatched bases: 11. CDR3 length equals 16 residues. The germline CDR1 and CDR2 sequences are WNHNN and SYGVQD (reference sequence). The CDR3 region has the DNA TGCGCCAGCAGTGAGTCTGGGGGGGACTGGGGCCCTGAGCAGTTCTTC. Its translation is CASSESGGDWGPEQFF.

This clonotype was observed many times. The rearrangement uses TRBV9 and TRBJ2-1, with 9 bases lining up with TRBD2. Germline trimming cut 4 bases from V and 7 bases from J; bases unmatched to any gene: 9. The CDR3 runs 15 residues. Looked up from germline, CDR1 is SGDLS and CDR2 is YYNGEE. The CDR3 sequence is CASSPDSGSQNEQFF. For the CDR3, the DNA is TGTGCCAGCAGCCCTGATAGCGGGAGTCAGAATGAGCAGTTCTTC.

This clonotype was observed many times. V usage is TRBV11-3 and J usage is TRBJ2-3; no clear D. The CDR3 has 13 amino acids. Trimming left V 5 bases short and J 6 bases short, with 12 bases between. Germline-derived CDR1 and CDR2 are SGHNT and YENEEA. The CDR3 protein is CASSQSLPDTQYF. The CDR3 bases are TGTGCCAGCAGCCAGTCCCTTCCGGATACGCAGTATTTT.

This clonotype is deemed medium-sized. This sequence joins TRBV20-1 and TRBJ2-2; 9 nucleotides agree with TRBD2. V was pared by 0 bases and J by 7 bases, with 6 bases of the junction left unmatched. This CDR3 has 15 residues. Per the germline V gene, CDR1 is DFQATT and CDR2 is SNEGSKA (reference sequence). DNA for the CDR3: TGCAGTGCTAGAGACTGGCGGGAGGGCGTCGGGGAGCTGTTTTTT. Translation gives CSARDWREGVGELFF.

This chain uses TRBV20-1 with TRBJ2-7; 13 positions agree with TRBD2. Germline V lookup: CDR1 DFQATT, CDR2 SNEGSKA (reference sequence). This CDR3 has 13 amino acids. CDR3: CTGTSGNPDEQYF. In nucleotides, the CDR3 is TGCACCGGGACTAGCGGGAACCCTGACGAGCAGTACTTC.

This clonotype has at least ten counts. V gene TRBV7-2 combines with J gene TRBJ2-1; D is unclear. CDR1 and CDR2 from the germline V gene are SGHTA and FQGNSA. V lost 7 bases and J 8 bases, leaving 15 bases between the germline ends. CDR3 length equals 13 residues. The CDR3 loop reads CASITQAAHEQFF. CDR3 coding DNA: TGTGCCAGCATTACCCAGGCGGCCCATGAGCAGTTCTTC.

This clonotype came up a few times. The chain uses TRBV20-1 and TRBJ2-1; D remains ambiguous. Trimming stripped 0 bases from V and 0 bases from J, with 9 bases between. CDR3 length equals 15 residues. Germline V gene sequence: CDR1 DFQATT, CDR2 SNEGSKA (reference sequence). The chain's CDR3 is CSAREGSGSYNEQFF. CDR3 in DNA: TGCAGTGCTAGAGAGGGGTCAGGCTCCTACAATGAGCAGTTCTTC.

In its sample, this clonotype was seen many times. V usage is TRBV30 and J usage is TRBJ2-3, with 8 bases identical to TRBD2. The germline V gene encodes CDR1 GTSNPN and CDR2 SVGIG (reference sequence). The CDR3 spans 15 residues. V gave up 0 bases and J gave up 4 bases; unmatched junction bases: 6. The CDR3 spells CAWSVSGMGSDTQYF. DNA for the CDR3: TGTGCCTGGAGTGTTAGCGGGATGGGCTCAGATACGCAGTATTTT. Full variable domain (rest looked up from reference TRBV30 and TRBJ2-3): SQTIHQWPATLVQPVGSPLSLECTVEGTSNPNLYWYRQAAGRGLQLLFYSVGIGQISSEVPQNLSASRPQDRQFILSSKKLLLSDSGFYLCAWSVSGMGSDTQYFGPGTRLTVL.

This clonotype was picked up many times. J is TRBJ1-6 and V is TRBV5-1; D is ambiguous. In germline, CDR1 is SGHRS, CDR2 YFSETQ. This CDR3 has 14 residues. Trimming pared 1 base from V and 7 bases from J, leaving 9 bases between. The CDR3 sequence: CASSLRSANSPLHF. DNA of the CDR3: TGCGCCAGCAGCTTGAGGTCAGCCAATTCACCCCTCCACTTT.

This clonotype has a count of ten or more. V is TRBV18 and J is TRBJ2-1, with unresolved D. The CDR3 length is 13 residues. V lost 6 bases and J 8 bases, leaving 14 bases between the germline ends. Germline CDR1 reads KGHSH; CDR2 reads LQKENI. The CDR3 DNA reads TGTGCCAGCTCTCAAGGCGCGGAATATGAGCAGTTCTTC. The encoded protein is CASSQGAEYEQFF.

This clonotype is a singleton in its sample. This chain uses TRBV27 with TRBJ1-5, with D hard to call. Germline CDR1 MNHEY, CDR2 SMNVEV (reference sequence). The CDR3 runs 13 residues. The V and J ends lost 6 bases and 2 bases respectively, with 8 bases between them. The CDR3 DNA is TGTGCCAGCAGACGCGGGCGCAATCAGCCCCAGCATTTT. It specifies CASRRGRNQPQHF.

This clonotype was detected many times. The V and J genes are TRBV6-6 and TRBJ2-7, with TRBD2 matching 11 bases. CDR1 MNHNY and CDR2 SVGAGI come from the germline V gene (reference sequence). The CDR3 spans 18 residues. J lost 2 bases, V lost 0 bases, and 9 bases had no gene match. CDR3 region: CASSYSPSGGPDPYEQYF. The CDR3 DNA reads as TGTGCCAGCAGTTACTCCCCTAGCGGGGGGCCCGACCCCTACGAGCAGTACTTC.

The chain is built from TRBV5-5 and TRBJ1-1, with D perhaps matching TRBD1 (5 bases). CDR1 and CDR2 from the germline V gene are SGHKS and YYEKEE (reference sequence). V dropped 0 bases and J dropped 2 bases, with 11 bases sitting between them. This CDR3 is 15 amino acids long. The DNA of the CDR3 is TGTGCCAGCAGCTTGGCCCCGGGGCGTAACACTGAAGCTTTCTTT. It specifies CASSLAPGRNTEAFF.

This clonotype has ten or more counts. This chain joins TRBV24-1 and TRBJ1-2; D gene unclear. V gave up 4 bases and J gave up 6 bases, with 11 bases separating them. Per the germline V gene, CDR1 is KGHDR and CDR2 is SFDVKD. This CDR3 spans 13 amino acids. CDR3 bases: TGTGCCACCAGTGAGAGCCAGACGAATGGCTACACCTTC. Amino acids: CATSESQTNGYTF.

At least ten counts were recorded for this clonotype. The chain carries TRBV15 and TRBJ1-1, with D tentatively TRBD1 (5 bases). The CDR3 runs 15 residues. Trimming took 4 bases from V and 5 from J, leaving 17 bases between them. Germline V gene data show CDR1 as LNHNV and CDR2 as YYDKDF (reference sequence). CDR3: CATSNLLGLGTEAFF. The CDR3 coding sequence is TGTGCCACCAGCAATCTGCTGGGGCTAGGAACTGAAGCTTTCTTT.

This clonotype was seen at least ten times. The genes are TRBV4-3 and TRBJ2-3; D is unresolved. V was trimmed by 1 base and J by 0 bases, leaving 8 bases between them. CDR1 is LGHNA, CDR2 YSLEER, per germline. The CDR3 has 15 amino acids. CDR3 region: CASSQGSSSTDTQYF. CDR3 DNA sequence: TGCGCCAGCAGCCAAGGCTCCTCTAGCACAGATACGCAGTATTTT.

This clonotype appeared a few times. This chain joins TRBV2 and TRBJ2-2; D is uncertain. Trimming took 6 bases from V and 0 from J, leaving 5 bases between them. Germline V gene sequence: CDR1 SNHLY, CDR2 FYNNEI. The CDR3 runs 13 residues. CDR3 loop: CASSSTNTGELFF. For the CDR3, the DNA is TGTGCCAGCAGCAGTACGAACACCGGGGAGCTGTTTTTT. The whole variable domain, remainder taken from reference TRBV2 and TRBJ2-2, is EPEVTQTPSHQVTQMGQEVILRCVPISNHLYFYWYRQILGQKVEFLVSFYNNEISEKSEIFDDQFSVERPDGSNFTLKIRSTKLEDSAMYFCASSSTNTGELFFGEGSRLTVL.

This clonotype was recorded at least ten times. The chain uses TRBV5-1 and TRBJ1-2; TRBD1 might be the D (5 bases). The CDR3 is 13 residues long. Germline CDR1 is SGHRS and CDR2 is YFSETQ. V lost 5 bases and J lost 3, with 11 bases in between. The CDR3 nucleotides read TGCGCCAGCAGGTACCAACAGGACTATGGCTACACCTTC. Translating gives CASRYQQDYGYTF.

This clonotype was seen at least ten times. The V call is TRBV7-2, the J call TRBJ2-7; D is undetermined. Looked up from germline, CDR1 is SGHTA and CDR2 is FQGNSA. The CDR3 contains 13 residues. V was trimmed by 0 bases and J by 6 bases, leaving 9 bases between them. The CDR3 DNA reads as TGTGCCAGCAGCTTAGCGCGAGGCTCCGAGCAGTACTTC. Its translation: CASSLARGSEQYF.

The genes are TRBV29-1 and TRBJ2-6, with 9 bases identical to TRBD1. The CDR3 has 14 amino acids. Germline trimming cut 8 bases from V and 2 bases from J; bases unmatched to any gene: 4. The V gene's germline CDR1 is SQVTM and CDR2 ANQGSEA. The CDR3 DNA follows: TGCAGCTTTACAGGGGGCGCTGGGGCCAACGTCCTGACTTTC. Protein sequence: CSFTGGAGANVLTF.

This clonotype is classed as medium-sized (0.01 to 0.1%). The rearrangement links TRBV12-3 or TRBV12-4 to TRBJ1-1; no clear D gene. V lost 3 bases, J lost 3 bases, and 8 bases lay in between. CDR3 length: 13 residues. In DNA, the CDR3 is TGTGCCAGCAGTTTCAACGGCGACACTGAAGCTTTCTTT. It is translated as CASSFNGDTEAFF.